This T cell receptor beta chain was observed in a study of T-cell memory formation after mild COVID-19. General study findings and limits: SARS-CoV-2 specificity of second-wave clones peaking day 37 was unconfirmed. Among clones contracting day 15 to 85, CD4/CD8 was balanced, whereas later expanders leaned CD4+.

This clonotype has more than one count but fewer than ten. Its antigen is still unknown. V was cut by 2 bases and J by 1 base, with 13 bases left in between. There are 16 residues in the CDR3. CDR1 MNHEY and CDR2 SVGAGI come from the germline V gene. It was 5'RACE with constant-segment primers that produced the TCR alpha and TCR beta cDNA libraries, which carried sample barcodes and UMIs. TCRdb used MiXCR to reprocess the 5' RACE reads, holding one entry per CDR3 protein. The sample lists under 400,000 distinct CDR3 sequences; around 21% were seen once. The TCR originated in an adult woman who had mild COVID-19 (a few samples of this study predate the infection). Cell type and time point are not known. Sequenced material: PBMCs or a T cell subset sorted from them (not recorded which). This chain links TRBV6-5 with TRBJ2-3; D gene unclear. The CDR3 here is CASSYHRSSGTDTQYF. The CDR3 DNA sequence: TGTGCCAGCAGTTACCATCGCTCCAGTGGCACAGATACGCAGTATTTT.